The present T cell receptor beta chain was sequenced within a study of Graves' ophthalmopathy and Graves' hyperthyroidism. Findings of the study overall: Blood samples also showed most expanded thyroid clonotypes exceeding 0.001 frequency. At around 65% sensitivity and 72.22% specificity, the model predicted progression of the ophthalmopathy.

RNA transcripts served as template for amplifying TCR beta CDR3 sequences. HTBI-primed RT-PCR formed the first round, and a multiplex PCR formed the second. TCRdb analysed the multiplex PCR reads with MiXCR anew, one entry per CDR3 protein. The table lists 600,000 to 700,000 distinct CDR3 sequences, about two fifths of them singletons, with 2.5% to 3.5% in the top ten. About this clonotype: Its antigen remains unidentified.

Looked up from germline, CDR1 is KGHDR and CDR2 is SFDVKD. CDR3 length: 16 residues. The V gene lost 3 bases and the J gene lost 0 bases, with 12 bases spanning the gap. This sequence originates from an adult man with Graves' ophthalmopathy. The specimen was peripheral blood. The chain links TRBV24-1 to TRBJ2-3; weak D call: TRBD2 (5 bases). CDR3 residues: CATSDPTRTSTDTQYF. In nucleotides, the CDR3 is TGTGCCACCAGTGATCCTACTAGGACTAGCACAGATACGCAGTATTTT.